This T cell receptor beta chain was profiled in a study of blood T cell repertoires in COVID-19. Looking at the study overall: The United States, Italy and Spain provided the acute and convalescent COVID-19 samples.

CDR3 length equals 15 residues. The V end was cut by 1 base, the J end by 7 bases, with 17 bases between. Germline lookup yields CDR1 LGHDT and CDR2 YNNKEL (reference sequence). Data came from immunoSEQ multiplex PCR; TCRdb stores just in-frame clones and leaves some out. The table records 330,000 or so clones, about 89% of them present only once. Donors were grouped by their self-reported clinical history. The J gene is TRBJ2-7, the V gene TRBV3-1 (or the pseudogene TRBV3-2), with D possibly matching TRBD2 (6 bases). This sequence originates from a man in his forties in a cohort exposed to, infected with or recovered from COVID-19 (not recorded which). The sample taken for sequencing was PBMCs or T cells enriched from blood (not recorded which). CDR3 protein: CASSQGQSGTQEQYF. CDR3 coding DNA: TGTGCCAGCAGCCAAGGTCAGTCCGGGACTCAAGAGCAGTACTTC.